This passage covers 29 T cell receptor beta chains from one sample sequenced in a study of OX40 agonist ivuxolimab in advanced cancers. Repertoires were generated with immunoSEQ multiplex PCR, while TCRdb's copy carries only in-frame clones and drops some. The repertoire holds 18,000 or so clones, with around 77% as singletons. Here the sequenced sample was CD4+ or CD8+ T cells sorted from blood, taken in a trial of the OX40 agonist ivuxolimab. These receptor sequences come from an adult with an advanced solid tumor such as melanoma, head and neck, liver or kidney cancer.

The chain combines TRBV15 with TRBJ1-4, with 7 bases matching TRBD1. The germline V gene encodes CDR1 LNHNV and CDR2 YYDKDF (reference sequence). With V trimmed by 0 bases and J by 4 bases, 5 bases remained unmatched. The CDR3 is 16 amino acids. This chain's CDR3 is CATSRDEGAGNEKLFF. CDR3 bases: TGTGCCACCAGCAGAGACGAGGGGGCCGGTAATGAAAAACTGTTTTTT.

This clone showed up just a few times. V and J are TRBV7-3 and TRBJ1-3; D is uncertain. Trimming took off 6 bases at V and 1 base at J, with 7 bases between the two ends. CDR1 and CDR2 from the germline V gene are SGHTA and FQGTGA. CDR3 size: 13 residues. The chain's CDR3 is CASRRSSGNTIYF. The CDR3 bases are TGTGCCAGCAGAAGGTCGTCTGGAAACACCATATATTTT.

This rearrangement joins TRBV6-5 to TRBJ1-1; 7 bases fit TRBD1. The CDR3 contains 15 residues. The germline gives CDR1 MNHEY, CDR2 SVGAGI. The V segment lost 0 bases and the J segment 2 bases; nucleotides outside the gene matches: 3. CDR3: CASSYSSGGNTEAFF. CDR3 DNA sequence: TGTGCCAGCAGTTACTCTTCAGGGGGAAACACTGAAGCTTTCTTT.

The V and J genes are TRBV7-2 and TRBJ2-7; a weak D match, TRBD1 (7 bases). Germline V gene sequence: CDR1 SGHTA, CDR2 FQGNSA. CDR3 length: 16 residues. The V gene lost 5 bases and the J gene lost 0 bases, with 17 bases spanning the gap. In DNA form, the CDR3 reads TGTGCCAGCAGCCCTCCCTTGCGGGACAGCTCCTACGAGCAGTACTTC. Residues: CASSPPLRDSSYEQYF.

In DNA form, the CDR3 reads TGTGCCAGCACCGCTAGCGGGGGGAACTACAATGAGCAGTTCTTC. Protein sequence: CASTASGGNYNEQFF. The V and J genes are TRBV7-9 and TRBJ2-1, with 11 nucleotides matching TRBD2. J lost 3 bases, V lost 7 bases, and 5 bases had no gene match. Germline V gene lookup returns CDR1 SEHNR and CDR2 FQNEAQ (reference sequence). CDR3 length equals 15 residues.

The V gene is TRBV29-1, the J gene TRBJ2-1; TRBD2 agrees at 7 bases. This CDR3 has 14 amino acids. With V trimmed by 0 bases and J by 4 bases, 3 bases remained unmatched. Germline-derived CDR1 and CDR2 are SQVTM and ANQGSEA. The CDR3 DNA sequence: TGCAGCGTTGAAGATCTTAGCGGGTACAATGAGCAGTTCTTC. Translated: CSVEDLSGYNEQFF.

This chain uses TRBV19 with TRBJ2-2, with 7 bases aligning to TRBD1. This CDR3 comprises 15 residues. Germline CDR1 and CDR2: LNHDA and SQIVND (reference sequence). Trimming at V came to 5 bases and at J to 5 bases, leaving 8 bases not matched to a gene. CDR3 sequence: CASSPGTVETGELFF. The CDR3 bases are TGTGCCAGTAGTCCCGGGACAGTAGAAACCGGGGAGCTGTTTTTT.

This chain uses TRBV7-8 with TRBJ1-5; D remains unclear. Trimming removed 1 base from V and 6 bases from J, with 4 bases in between. Germline-derived CDR1 and CDR2 are SGHVS and FQNEAQ. CDR3 length equals 12 residues. The chain's CDR3 is CASSLGTQPQHF. The CDR3 DNA follows: TGTGCCAGCAGCTTAGGCACTCAGCCCCAGCATTTT.

This clone was observed a few times. The V gene is TRBV28, the J gene TRBJ2-7, with 7 nucleotides matching TRBD2. Looked up from germline, CDR1 is MDHEN and CDR2 is SYDVKM. Germline trimming cut 5 bases from V and 7 bases from J; bases unmatched to any gene: 8. This CDR3 region has 13 residues. Written as DNA, the CDR3 is TGTGCCAGCAGTCTGACGCTGGGAGGGGAGCAGTACTTC. This translates into CASSLTLGGEQYF.

V is TRBV7-6 and J is TRBJ2-3; 8 bases match TRBD1. J was trimmed by 3 bases and V by 7 bases; bases with no gene match: 6. CDR1 SGHVS and CDR2 FNYEAQ come from the germline V gene. The CDR3 has 14 amino acids. The CDR3: CASTDRGATDTQYF. For the CDR3, the DNA is TGTGCCAGCACCGACAGGGGAGCAACAGATACGCAGTATTTT.

This sequence joins TRBV18 and TRBJ2-2; 9 bases align to TRBD1. Germline V gives CDR1 KGHSH, CDR2 LQKENI. CDR3 size: 16 residues. V lost 0 bases to trimming and J lost 6 bases; unmatched junction nucleotides: 5. CDR3 DNA: TGTGCCAGCTCACCACCGGACAGGGGATTACCCGGGGAGCTGTTTTTT. Translating it yields CASSPPDRGLPGELFF.

V and J are TRBV11-2 and TRBJ2-7; 8 bases map to TRBD1. CDR1 is SGHAT and CDR2 is FQNNGV in the germline V gene. The V segment lost 2 bases and the J segment 3 bases; nucleotides outside the gene matches: 6. The CDR3 runs 15 residues. The CDR3 bases are TGTGCCAGCAGCTTATTCCGGGACAGGCTCTACGAGCAGTACTTC. Translating it yields CASSLFRDRLYEQYF.

By sample fraction, this clone is medium-sized. The chain recombines TRBV19 with TRBJ1-2; tentatively, D is TRBD1 (6 bases). With 2 bases removed from V and 6 bases from J, the gap between germline ends came to 16 bases. CDR1 LNHDA and CDR2 SQIVND come from the germline V gene (reference sequence). CDR3 length equals 15 residues. CDR3 sequence reads: CASSIWAGTKDGYTF. In DNA form, the CDR3 reads TGTGCCAGTAGTATATGGGCCGGGACAAAGGATGGCTACACCTTC.

The V call is TRBV27, the J call TRBJ2-3, with 13 bases that match TRBD2. CDR1 and CDR2 from the germline V gene are MNHEY and SMNVEV (reference sequence). Trimming took 8 bases from V and 5 from J; bases not matched to a gene: 7. The CDR3 contains 15 residues. The CDR3 region is CASAPRTSGGDTQYF. For the CDR3, the DNA is TGTGCCAGCGCCCCCCGGACTAGCGGGGGAGATACGCAGTATTTT.

The genes are TRBV11-1 and TRBJ2-3; 7 nucleotides line up with TRBD2. Germline V gives CDR1 SGHAT, CDR2 FQDESV (reference sequence). The CDR3 spans 15 residues. V was clipped by 5 bases and J by 2 bases; unmatched bases: 7. As DNA, the CDR3 is TGTGCCAGCAGCCCGGGGAGCGGGGCCACAGATACGCAGTATTTT. Its protein is CASSPGSGATDTQYF.

The chain recombines TRBV5-4 with TRBJ1-2; no clear D. CDR3 length: 14 residues. V lost 0 bases, J lost 4 bases, and 10 bases lay in between. CDR1 SGHNT and CDR2 YYREEE come from the germline V gene (reference sequence). CDR3: CASSLVGSPYGYTF. The CDR3 DNA follows: TGTGCCAGCAGCTTGGTTGGCAGCCCCTATGGCTACACCTTC.

The J gene is TRBJ2-7, the V gene TRBV7-9; TRBD1 matches 10 bases. Trimming at V came to 3 bases and at J to 5 bases, leaving 4 bases not matched to a gene. The CDR3 length is 14 residues. Per germline, CDR1 SEHNR and CDR2 FQNEAQ (reference sequence). The CDR3 DNA reads TGTGCCAGCAGCTTGACCGGGACAGGGGACGAGCAGTACTTC. Its protein is CASSLTGTGDEQYF. Full variable domain (rest looked up from reference TRBV7-9 and TRBJ2-7): DTGVSQNPRHKITKRGQNVTFRCDPISEHNRLYWYRQTLGQGPEFLTYFQNEAQLEKSRLLSDRFSAERPKGSFSTLEIQRTEQGDSAMYLCASSLTGTGDEQYFGPGTRLTVT.

This chain links TRBV11-2 with TRBJ1-4; TRBD1 agrees at 7 bases. The CDR3 covers 15 residues. Germline V gene lookup returns CDR1 SGHAT and CDR2 FQNNGV. V dropped 5 bases and J dropped 4; count of bases not matched to a gene: 7. The CDR3 sequence: CASSIGTALNEKLFF. CDR3 nucleotides: TGTGCCAGCAGCATCGGGACAGCACTTAATGAAAAACTGTTTTTT.

The chain links TRBV28 to TRBJ2-7; 16 bases are shared with TRBD2. V gave up 1 base and J gave up 2 bases; unmatched junction bases: 8. Germline V gene sequence: CDR1 MDHEN, CDR2 SYDVKM. This CDR3 has 19 amino acids. CDR3 sequence reads: CASSLFSGTSGGATYEQYF. Here the CDR3 DNA reads TGTGCCAGCAGTTTATTTTCCGGGACTAGCGGGGGGGCTACCTACGAGCAGTACTTC.

The chain has TRBV5-4 and TRBJ2-1; 10 nucleotides agree with TRBD1. CDR1 SGHNT and CDR2 YYREEE come from the germline V gene (reference sequence). The CDR3 is made up of 15 amino acids. V lost 3 bases to trimming and J lost 6 bases; unmatched junction nucleotides: 6. The CDR3 DNA reads TGTGCCAGCAGCTCCTGGACAGGGGGTTCCAATGAGCAGTTCTTC. This gives the protein CASSSWTGGSNEQFF.

This chain connects TRBV4-1 to TRBJ1-2; D is unresolved. Germline-derived CDR1 and CDR2 are MGHRA and YSYEKL. Trimming removed 0 bases at V and 0 bases at J, with 8 bases between. This CDR3 comprises 15 residues. The CDR3 bases are TGCGCCAGCAGCCAAGATCCCCAGACTAACTATGGCTACACCTTC. It translates to CASSQDPQTNYGYTF.

The chain couples TRBV30 to TRBJ2-7; TRBD1 aligns across 8 bases. The germline gives CDR1 GTSNPN, CDR2 SVGIG (reference sequence). This CDR3 is built from 14 residues. V gave up 3 bases and J gave up 4 bases; unmatched junction bases: 8. The CDR3 loop reads CAWRVQGVFYEQYF. Here the CDR3 DNA reads TGTGCCTGGAGGGTACAGGGGGTCTTTTACGAGCAGTACTTC.

This chain links TRBV28 with TRBJ2-3; 8 positions match TRBD2. Trimming at V came to 5 bases and at J to 3 bases, leaving 10 bases not matched to a gene. This CDR3 spans 16 amino acids. CDR1 MDHEN and CDR2 SYDVKM come from the germline V gene. The CDR3 is CASSPLAAGVTDTQYF. The CDR3, as DNA: TGTGCCAGCAGTCCCCTGGCAGCGGGGGTTACAGATACGCAGTATTTT.

The rearrangement joins TRBV7-8 to TRBJ1-5; no clear D gene. The CDR3 sequence is 14 residues long. The V end lost 1 base, the J end lost 7 bases, and 11 bases lay between the germline ends. The germline CDR1 and CDR2 sequences are SGHVS and FQNEAQ. CDR3 residues: CASSLGGLVQPQHF. DNA of the CDR3: TGTGCCAGCAGCTTAGGCGGATTGGTCCAGCCCCAGCATTTT.

The chain couples TRBV6-5 to TRBJ1-5; D gene unclear. Germline V gene sequence: CDR1 MNHEY, CDR2 SVGAGI. The V gene lost 6 bases and the J gene lost 0 bases, with 12 bases spanning the gap. This CDR3 is 15 amino acids long. The CDR3 DNA reads as TGTGCCAGCAGGGAGTCAGCGGATAGCAATCAGCCCCAGCATTTT. Protein product: CASRESADSNQPQHF.

The chain uses TRBV6-5 and TRBJ2-7; D is unresolved. Per the germline V gene, CDR1 is MNHEY and CDR2 is SVGAGI. This CDR3 comprises 14 residues. V was clipped by 5 bases and J by 10 bases, with 21 bases between them. CDR3 DNA: TGTGCCAGCAGTCCGTCATCAACGACCACACGACAGTACTTC. Protein product: CASSPSSTTTRQYF.

The chain combines TRBV27 with TRBJ1-5; D call uncertain. Germline V gene sequence: CDR1 MNHEY, CDR2 SMNVEV (reference sequence). This CDR3 is 13 amino acids long. V was cut by 7 bases and J by 13 bases, with 20 bases left in between. The CDR3 region is CASTLPSGKRQHF. CDR3 coding DNA: TGTGCCAGCACCCTTCCATCTGGGAAGAGGCAGCATTTT.

This chain connects TRBV6-6 to TRBJ1-2, with TRBD1 as a possible D gene (6 bases). This CDR3 comprises 11 residues. The V gene's germline CDR1 is MNHNY and CDR2 SVGAGI (reference sequence). With 11 bases removed from V and 2 bases from J, the gap between germline ends came to 9 bases. Written as DNA, the CDR3 is TGTGCCCTCGACAGGAACTATGGCTACACCTTC. Translated, it gives CALDRNYGYTF.

The CDR3 spells CSVVSPYEQYF. For the CDR3, the DNA is TGCAGCGTTGTAAGTCCCTACGAGCAGTACTTC. The chain carries TRBV29-1 and TRBJ2-7; D is unclear. Trimming cost V 4 bases and J 2 bases, with 6 bases left between them. Germline V lookup: CDR1 SQVTM, CDR2 ANQGSEA. The CDR3 totals 11 residues.